A selection of T cell receptor beta chains follows, all from one sample in a study of OX40 agonist ivuxolimab in advanced cancers. TCRdb's table, derived via immunoSEQ multiplex PCR, lists solely in-frame clones and lacks some. This sample has roughly 120,000 clones, with over 85% found just once. The input for sequencing was CD4+ or CD8+ T cells sorted from blood, taken in a trial of the OX40 agonist ivuxolimab. The receptors come from an adult with an advanced solid tumor such as melanoma, head and neck, liver or kidney cancer. The CDR3 runs from the conserved cysteine through the conserved F or W. D genes are given only for firm matches. Size values are once, few and many counts, or a class for expanded clones, and some rows have none.

TRBJ2-3 TRBD1 14 few TRBV29-1 TGCAGCCTTCGACAGGGGAGTGTCGCAGATACGCAGTATTTT CSLRQGSVADTQYF
TRBJ2-6 TRBD1 16 - TRBV27 TGTGCCAGCAGTTCCGACAGGGGCTCTGGGGCCAACGTCCTGACTTTC CASSSDRGSGANVLTF
TRBJ1-1 - 14 once TRBV2 TGTGCCAGCACCCCTAGGAAACAGGCCCTCGGGGCTTTCTTT CASTPRKQALGAFF
TRBJ2-1 TRBD1 14 - TRBV11-3 TGTGCCAGCTCTCGGACAGGGAAGTTCGATGAGCAGTTCTTC CASSRTGKFDEQFF
TRBJ1-2 - 13 - TRBV5-1 TGCGCCAGCAGAGGTGAAGCTAACTATGGCTACACCTTC CASRGEANYGYTF
TRBJ1-4 TRBD1 15 - TRBV2 TGTGCCAGCAGGGAACAGGGGAGAGTGGGTGAAAAACTGTTTTTT CASREQGRVGEKLFF
TRBJ2-2 - 16 few TRBV5-1 TGCGCCAGCACCCTCACCCCCTCAGGGAACACCGGGGAGCTGTTTTTT CASTLTPSGNTGELFF
TRBJ1-6 - 15 few TRBV6-5 TGTGCCAGCAGTTATCGGGCCGGGCGGAATTCACCCCTCCACTTT CASSYRAGRNSPLHF
TRBJ2-2 TRBD1 15 - TRBV6-1 TGTGCCAGCAGTGAAAACAGGGGCAACACCGGGGAGCTGTTTTTT CASSENRGNTGELFF
TRBJ1-1 - 15 few TRBV30 TGTGCCTGGAGTGTACAGGAGACACCGGCGGCTGAAGCTTTCTTT CAWSVQETPAAEAFF
TRBJ2-2 TRBD2 17 - TRBV18 TGTGCCAGCTCACCAAGGCCGGGAGGCACTAACACCGGGGAGCTGTTTTTT CASSPRPGGTNTGELFF
TRBJ2-7 TRBD1 14 - TRBV5-8 TGTGCCAGCAGCTATCCGGGACAGCTCTACGAGCAGTACTTC CASSYPGQLYEQYF
TRBJ2-3 - 14 - TRBV4-3 TGCGCCAGCAGCCAAGCTCGGAGCACAGATACGCAGTATTTT CASSQARSTDTQYF
TRBJ2-3 - 14 - TRBV11-1 TGTGCCAGCAGCGGACGGGACAGCACAGATACGCAGTATTTT CASSGRDSTDTQYF
TRBJ2-2 - 15 - TRBV11-2 TGTGCCAGCAGCTTAGGGCAGGGGAACACCGGGGAGCTGTTTTTT CASSLGQGNTGELFF
TRBJ2-7 - 13 - TRBV7-2 TGTGCCAGCAGCGTGACATCATCCTACGAGCAGTACTTC CASSVTSSYEQYF
TRBJ1-6 TRBD1 14 - TRBV5-5 TGTGCCAGCAGCGAGGGACAGTATAATTCACCCCTCCACTTT CASSEGQYNSPLHF
TRBJ2-1 - 15 - TRBV28 TGTGCCAGCAGTTTCCACGTGAGCTCCTACAATGAGCAGTTCTTC CASSFHVSSYNEQFF
TRBJ1-2 - 13 - TRBV6-1 TGTGCCAGCAGTTTGGACGGCCCATATGGCTACACCTTC CASSLDGPYGYTF
TRBJ2-5 - 12 few TRBV7-2 TGTGCCAGCAGCTTAGGGCAAGAGACCCAGTACTTC CASSLGQETQYF
TRBJ2-1 - 13 - TRBV29-1 TGCAGCGTCCCCCGTCCTTCCTACAATGAGCAGTTCTTC CSVPRPSYNEQFF
TRBJ2-5 - 11 - TRBV5-8 TGTGCCAGCAGCCCACAAGAGACCCAGTACTTC CASSPQETQYF
TRBJ2-1 TRBD2 14 - TRBV11-3 TGTGCCAGCAGCACTAGCGGCTCCTACAATGAGCAGTTCTTC CASSTSGSYNEQFF
TRBJ2-3 TRBD1 14 - TRBV10-3 TGTGCCATCAGCCGGGACAGAAACGCAGATACGCAGTATTTT CAISRDRNADTQYF
TRBJ2-7 TRBD1 15 - TRBV29-1 TGCAGCGTTCGGGCAGGGACAGGGAGCTCCTACGAGCAGTACTTC CSVRAGTGSSYEQYF
TRBJ2-7 - 14 once TRBV5-4 TGTGCCAGCAGCCCTCGGGTGGATTCCTACGAGCAGTACTTC CASSPRVDSYEQYF
TRBJ2-1 - 16 - TRBV4-3 TGCGCCAGCAGCCAGAGACTCCGGGACTCATACCGTGAGCAGTTCTTC CASSQRLRDSYREQFF
TRBJ1-5 - 12 once TRBV28 TGTGCCAGCAGTTCCCCCTCTGGGCCCCAGCATTTT CASSSPSGPQHF
TRBJ2-3 TRBD2 14 - TRBV5-4 TGTGCCAGCAGCTACAGCGGGATCCCAGATACGCAGTATTTT CASSYSGIPDTQYF
TRBJ1-2 TRBD1 12 - TRBV6-5 TGTGCCAGCAGTCAGGGGGCTCGTGGCTACACCTTC CASSQGARGYTF
TRBJ2-5 - 15 - TRBV7-9 TGTGCCAGCAGCTTAGTACAGGGAGGTCAGGAGACCCAGTACTTC CASSLVQGGQETQYF
TRBJ1-2 TRBD1 14 - TRBV7-2 TGTGCCAGCAGCTTAGATCGGGGACAGGATAACTACACCTTC CASSLDRGQDNYTF
TRBJ2-7 - 15 - TRBV6-1 TGTGCCAGCAGCCTGCTAGGGACTTCGGCCTACGAGCAGTACTTC CASSLLGTSAYEQYF
TRBJ1-1 - 13 - TRBV5-5 TGTGCCAGCAGCTTGTTTCTGGACACTGAAGCTTTCTTT CASSLFLDTEAFF
TRBJ1-1 - 16 - TRBV19 TGTGCCAGTAGTTTGAGCCGCGCCGGGATCAACACTGAAGCTTTCTTT CASSLSRAGINTEAFF
TRBJ1-2 - 15 - TRBV18 TGTGCCAGCTCACCAATTGAGACCCTCGCGGGTGGCTACACCTTC CASSPIETLAGGYTF
TRBJ1-1 - 12 - TRBV6-5 TGTGCCAGCACCGCCGGGGGCACTGAAGCTTTCTTT CASTAGGTEAFF
TRBJ1-1 - 13 - TRBV27 TGTGCCAGCTCCTCACAGGGGAACACTGAAGCTTTCTTT CASSSQGNTEAFF
TRBJ2-1 - 11 - TRBV20-1 TGCAGTGCTAGGGTGTACAATGAGCAGTTCTTC CSARVYNEQFF
TRBJ2-7 - 14 - TRBV2 TGTGCCAGCAGTGCAGGGCAAGGGGTCTACGAGCAGTACTTC CASSAGQGVYEQYF
TRBJ2-5 TRBD2 15 once TRBV19 TGTGCCAGTAGTATTCATGCGGGGGGCCAAGAGACCCAGTACTTC CASSIHAGGQETQYF
TRBJ1-1 TRBD1 12 - TRBV19 TGTGCCAGCTCGACAGGGTTTACTGAAGCTTTCTTT CASSTGFTEAFF
TRBJ2-1 TRBD2 15 - TRBV5-1 TGCGCCAGCAGCTTGGAGGTAGCGGGCCGCCATGAGCAGTTCTTC CASSLEVAGRHEQFF
TRBJ2-7 TRBD2 16 - TRBV7-9 TGTGCCAGCAGCTTAGTAGGGGCTAGCGGGATTCTCGAGCAGTACTTC CASSLVGASGILEQYF
TRBJ2-3 TRBD2 16 - TRBV5-8 TGTGCCAGCAGCTTTACCAGGCGCGGGGGAGAAGATACGCAGTATTTT CASSFTRRGGEDTQYF
TRBJ1-1 - 15 once TRBV9 TGTGCCAGCAGCAACTCGGCTTGGGGTAGAGACAAAGCTTTCTTT CASSNSAWGRDKAFF
TRBJ1-2 - 14 once TRBV30 TGTGCCTGGAGACAGTCCAGGAACTTCTATGGCTACACCTTC CAWRQSRNFYGYTF
TRBJ1-1 - 15 - TRBV7-6 TGTGCCAGCAGCTTAAACCGATTTGAGGGGTCTGAAGCTTTCTTT CASSLNRFEGSEAFF
TRBJ1-6 - 14 - TRBV7-2 TGTGCCAGCAGTCGAACCAGTAGCAATTCACCCCTCCACTTT CASSRTSSNSPLHF
TRBJ1-2 - 16 - TRBV6-6 TGTGCCAGCCTACGCACCGGGGGCCCGCGAGGCTCTGGCTACACCTTC CASLRTGGPRGSGYTF
TRBJ1-2 - 15 - TRBV5-1 TGCGCCAGCAGCCCTGGGACGCGGGCGGGGGATGGCTACACCTTC CASSPGTRAGDGYTF
TRBJ1-1 - 11 - TRBV19 TGTGCCAGTGGCTTCGACACTGAAGCTTTCTTT CASGFDTEAFF
TRBJ2-1 - 17 - TRBV30 TGTGCCTGGAGTGACGTTTTTCGTAGGAGATCCTACAATGAGCAGTTCTTC CAWSDVFRRRSYNEQFF